The rows below give T cell receptor beta chains drawn from one sample of a study of vaccination effects on CD4 cells after COVID-19. Here immunoSEQ multiplex PCR was the method, and the copy in TCRdb shows in-frame clones only, minus some. The sample carries about 20,000 clones, approximately 70% recorded once. The antigens for these receptors are not known. The material was CD4+ T cells from PBMCs cultured with HCoV-NL63 spike peptides, obtained before COVID-19 vaccination. Every receptor here comes from a human donor who received a COVID-19 vaccine. Both conserved end residues are part of each CDR3. A D gene is named only where the DNA matches it firmly. The size entry is marked missing in some rows and otherwise reads once, few, many or a size class.

v_call: TRBV11-2; clone_size: few; d_call: .; j_call: TRBJ2-1; cdr3_aa: CASSLRTRGRYNEQFF; cdr3_nt: TGTGCCAGCAGCTTAAGGACCAGGGGGAGGTACAATGAGCAGTTCTTC
v_call: TRBV9; clone_size: few; d_call: .; j_call: TRBJ2-5; cdr3_aa: CASSVGRIEETQYF; cdr3_nt: TGTGCCAGCAGCGTCGGCAGAATCGAAGAGACCCAGTACTTC
v_call: TRBV5-4; clone_size: .; d_call: .; j_call: TRBJ1-2; cdr3_aa: CASSLGSYYGYTF; cdr3_nt: TGTGCCAGCAGCTTGGGCAGCTACTATGGCTACACCTTC
v_call: TRBV29-1; clone_size: .; d_call: .; j_call: TRBJ1-1; cdr3_aa: CSVEEASMNTEAFF; cdr3_nt: TGCAGCGTTGAAGAAGCCAGCATGAACACTGAAGCTTTCTTT
v_call: TRBV3-1/TRBV3-2; clone_size: few; d_call: .; j_call: TRBJ1-5; cdr3_aa: CASSQVFRDQPQHF; cdr3_nt: TGTGCCAGCAGCCAAGTATTCCGGGATCAGCCCCAGCATTTT
v_call: TRBV7-9; clone_size: .; d_call: .; j_call: TRBJ2-2; cdr3_aa: CASSLAETDTGELFF; cdr3_nt: TGTGCCAGCAGCTTAGCCGAGACAGACACCGGGGAGCTGTTTTTT
v_call: TRBV4-2; clone_size: .; d_call: .; j_call: TRBJ2-1; cdr3_aa: CASSQDWGGLVNEQFF; cdr3_nt: TGTGCCAGCAGCCAAGACTGGGGTGGGTTGGTCAATGAGCAGTTCTTC
v_call: TRBV27; clone_size: few; d_call: .; j_call: TRBJ1-1; cdr3_aa: CASSFLSAAEAFF; cdr3_nt: TGTGCCAGCAGTTTCCTGTCGGCAGCTGAAGCTTTCTTT
v_call: TRBV11-2; clone_size: .; d_call: TRBD1; j_call: TRBJ1-1; cdr3_aa: CASSLRQGATTEAFF; cdr3_nt: TGTGCCAGCAGCTTACGCCAGGGGGCGACCACTGAAGCTTTCTTT
v_call: TRBV10-1; clone_size: few; d_call: TRBD2; j_call: TRBJ2-1; cdr3_aa: CASSSGRGNEQFF; cdr3_nt: TGCGCCAGTTCTAGCGGGAGAGGGAATGAGCAGTTCTTC
v_call: TRBV6-5; clone_size: .; d_call: .; j_call: TRBJ2-7; cdr3_aa: CASSTPVSYEQYF; cdr3_nt: TGTGCCAGCAGTACCCCGGTCTCCTACGAGCAGTACTTC
v_call: TRBV7-8; clone_size: .; d_call: TRBD1; j_call: TRBJ1-2; cdr3_aa: CASSLEGTGVSGYTF; cdr3_nt: TGTGCCAGCAGCTTAGAAGGGACAGGGGTTTCTGGCTACACCTTC
v_call: TRBV11-2; clone_size: .; d_call: .; j_call: TRBJ2-2; cdr3_aa: CASSWTRSNTGELFF; cdr3_nt: TGTGCCAGCAGCTGGACCCGGTCAAACACCGGGGAGCTGTTTTTT
v_call: TRBV3-1/TRBV3-2; clone_size: .; d_call: TRBD1; j_call: TRBJ2-1; cdr3_aa: CASSRPGTGGYEQFF; cdr3_nt: TGTGCCAGCAGCCGTCCCGGGACAGGGGGCTATGAGCAGTTCTTC
v_call: TRBV2; clone_size: .; d_call: TRBD1; j_call: TRBJ1-1; cdr3_aa: CASVTWDRGRVTEAFF; cdr3_nt: TGTGCCAGCGTAACCTGGGACAGGGGGCGGGTCACTGAAGCTTTCTTT
v_call: TRBV5-1; clone_size: .; d_call: TRBD2; j_call: TRBJ2-1; cdr3_aa: CASSLSLGGRSYNEQFF; cdr3_nt: TGCGCCAGCAGCTTGTCCCTCGGGGGGAGGTCCTACAATGAGCAGTTCTTC
v_call: TRBV6-2/TRBV6-3; clone_size: .; d_call: .; j_call: TRBJ2-2; cdr3_aa: CASSSLIGELFF; cdr3_nt: TGTGCCAGCAGTTCACTAATCGGGGAGCTGTTTTTT
v_call: TRBV19; clone_size: .; d_call: TRBD1; j_call: TRBJ1-6; cdr3_aa: CASSMGQGVSPLHF; cdr3_nt: TGTGCCAGTAGTATGGGACAGGGTGTGTCACCCCTCCACTTT
v_call: TRBV10-2; clone_size: few; d_call: .; j_call: TRBJ2-7; cdr3_aa: CASSEKGPGDGPYEQYF; cdr3_nt: TGCGCCAGCAGTGAGAAGGGCCCGGGAGATGGCCCTTACGAGCAGTACTTC
v_call: TRBV3-1/TRBV3-2; clone_size: .; d_call: .; j_call: TRBJ2-6; cdr3_aa: CASSPQVASPGANVLTF; cdr3_nt: TGTGCCAGCAGCCCCCAAGTAGCGTCCCCTGGGGCCAACGTCCTGACTTTC
v_call: TRBV6-5; clone_size: .; d_call: TRBD2; j_call: TRBJ2-1; cdr3_aa: CASSYSSGGANNEQFF; cdr3_nt: TGTGCCAGCAGTTACAGTAGCGGGGGGGCCAACAATGAGCAGTTCTTC
v_call: TRBV5-1; clone_size: .; d_call: TRBD1; j_call: TRBJ1-2; cdr3_aa: CASSSGQGQDGYTF; cdr3_nt: TGCGCCAGCAGCTCCGGACAGGGGCAGGATGGCTACACCTTC
v_call: TRBV10-3; clone_size: .; d_call: .; j_call: TRBJ2-1; cdr3_aa: CAISDPSNEQFF; cdr3_nt: TGTGCCATCAGTGACCCTAGCAATGAGCAGTTCTTC
v_call: TRBV7-9; clone_size: once; d_call: TRBD1; j_call: TRBJ1-4; cdr3_aa: CASSLGTGGEKLFF; cdr3_nt: TGTGCCAGCAGCTTAGGGACAGGGGGCGAAAAACTGTTTTTT
v_call: TRBV18; clone_size: .; d_call: .; j_call: TRBJ2-1; cdr3_aa: CASSPVGSGNEQFF; cdr3_nt: TGTGCCAGCTCACCAGTTGGTAGTGGCAATGAGCAGTTCTTC
v_call: TRBV5-1; clone_size: .; d_call: TRBD1; j_call: TRBJ2-7; cdr3_aa: CASSPPGQSEQYF; cdr3_nt: TGCGCCAGCAGCCCGCCGGGACAGTCGGAGCAGTACTTC
v_call: TRBV18; clone_size: .; d_call: .; j_call: TRBJ1-5; cdr3_aa: CASSPASREIQPQHF; cdr3_nt: TGTGCCAGCTCACCAGCCTCCAGGGAAATTCAGCCCCAGCATTTT
v_call: TRBV19; clone_size: .; d_call: .; j_call: TRBJ1-1; cdr3_aa: CASSIGGGWGNTEAFF; cdr3_nt: TGTGCCAGTAGTATAGGCGGGGGCTGGGGAAACACTGAAGCTTTCTTT
v_call: TRBV7-9; clone_size: few; d_call: .; j_call: TRBJ1-1; cdr3_aa: CASSLNTMNTEAFF; cdr3_nt: TGTGCCAGCAGCTTAAACACCATGAACACTGAAGCTTTCTTT
v_call: TRBV19; clone_size: .; d_call: .; j_call: TRBJ2-3; cdr3_aa: CASSITGITDTQYF; cdr3_nt: TGTGCCAGTAGTATTACCGGAATCACAGATACGCAGTATTTT
v_call: TRBV29-1; clone_size: .; d_call: TRBD1; j_call: TRBJ1-2; cdr3_aa: CSVEGTGLNYGYTF; cdr3_nt: TGCAGCGTTGAGGGGACAGGGCTGAACTATGGCTACACCTTC
v_call: TRBV6-5; clone_size: once; d_call: .; j_call: TRBJ1-2; cdr3_aa: CASSYEGQTTYGYTF; cdr3_nt: TGTGCCAGCAGTTATGAAGGACAGACCACCTATGGCTACACCTTC
v_call: TRBV3-1/TRBV3-2; clone_size: .; d_call: .; j_call: TRBJ2-3; cdr3_aa: CASSQGTGSGTDTQYF; cdr3_nt: TGTGCCAGCAGCCAAGGTACCGGCTCTGGCACAGATACGCAGTATTTT
v_call: TRBV7-8; clone_size: .; d_call: .; j_call: TRBJ1-1; cdr3_aa: CASSLVGEGTEAFF; cdr3_nt: TGTGCCAGCAGCTTAGTTGGGGAAGGCACTGAAGCTTTCTTT
v_call: TRBV5-1; clone_size: .; d_call: TRBD1; j_call: TRBJ1-1; cdr3_aa: CASTSGGTGGAGGAFF; cdr3_nt: TGCGCCAGCACCTCGGGGGGGACAGGGGGCGCTGGGGGCGCTTTCTTT
v_call: TRBV7-2; clone_size: few; d_call: .; j_call: TRBJ1-2; cdr3_aa: CASSPTGFFWGYTF; cdr3_nt: TGTGCCAGCAGTCCCACAGGGTTCTTTTGGGGCTACACCTTC
v_call: TRBV4-1; clone_size: .; d_call: .; j_call: TRBJ1-5; cdr3_aa: CASSHTGSKRGNQPQHF; cdr3_nt: TGCGCCAGCAGCCACACAGGGAGCAAGAGGGGCAATCAGCCCCAGCATTTT
v_call: TRBV6-5; clone_size: .; d_call: .; j_call: TRBJ2-7; cdr3_aa: CASSWSDRTYEQYF; cdr3_nt: TGTGCCAGCAGTTGGTCGGACAGAACCTACGAGCAGTACTTC
v_call: TRBV5-4; clone_size: .; d_call: .; j_call: TRBJ2-1; cdr3_aa: CASSLDPSRPYNEQFF; cdr3_nt: TGTGCCAGCAGCTTGGATCCTAGCAGACCCTACAATGAGCAGTTCTTC